This TCR beta chain is drawn from a study of Ad26.COV2.S vaccination and SARS-CoV-2 variants. Noted treatment: about 20 received Ad26.COV2.S at low or high dose, single or two shots; several received placebo; per-sample allocation not given. Samples came from day 63 after the first vaccine or placebo injection. Profiled with immunoSEQ multiplex PCR; TCRdb holds only in-frame clones, not every one. The sample yields around 340,000 clones, 65% to 90% seen once. Germline V gives CDR1 SGHAT, CDR2 FQNNGV. V lost 5 bases and J lost 6; bases outside the gene matches: 16. CDR3 size: 18 residues. The sequencing here drew on peripheral blood, taken in a trial of Ad26.COV2.S vaccine versus placebo. The chain couples TRBV11-2 to TRBJ2-7, with 13 bases identical to TRBD2. The receptor was derived from a person aged 18-60 years who received the Ad26.COV2.S COVID-19 vaccine or a placebo. CDR3 coding DNA: TGTGCCAGCAGCCGACCCGGACTAGCGGGAGTTAGGGGCCTCGAGCAGTACTTC. This gives the protein CASSRPGLAGVRGLEQYF.